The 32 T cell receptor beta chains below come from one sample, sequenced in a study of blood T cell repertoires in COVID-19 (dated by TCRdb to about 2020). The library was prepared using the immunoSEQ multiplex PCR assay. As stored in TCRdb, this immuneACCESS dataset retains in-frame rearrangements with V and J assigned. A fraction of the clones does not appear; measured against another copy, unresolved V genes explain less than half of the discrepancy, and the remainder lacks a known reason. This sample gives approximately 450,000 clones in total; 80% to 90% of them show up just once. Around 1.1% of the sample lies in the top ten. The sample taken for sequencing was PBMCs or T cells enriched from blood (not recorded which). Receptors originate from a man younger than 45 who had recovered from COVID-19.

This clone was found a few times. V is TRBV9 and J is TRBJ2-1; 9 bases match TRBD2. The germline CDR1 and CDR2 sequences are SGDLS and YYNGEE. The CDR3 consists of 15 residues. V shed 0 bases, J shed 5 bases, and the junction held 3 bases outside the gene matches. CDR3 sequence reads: CASSVGASGNNEQFF. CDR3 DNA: TGTGCCAGCAGCGTAGGGGCTAGCGGGAACAATGAGCAGTTCTTC. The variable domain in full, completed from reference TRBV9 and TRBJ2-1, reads DSGVTQTPKHLITATGQRVTLRCSPRSGDLSVYWYQQSLDQGLQFLIQYYNGEERAKGNILERFSAQQFPDLHSELNLSSLELGDSALYFCASSVGASGNNEQFFGPGTRLTVL.

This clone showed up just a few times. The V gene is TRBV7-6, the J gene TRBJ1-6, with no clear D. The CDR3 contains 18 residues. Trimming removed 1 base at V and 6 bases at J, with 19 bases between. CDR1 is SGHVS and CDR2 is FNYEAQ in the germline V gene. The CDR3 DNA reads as TGTGCCAGCAGCTTAGTATTGGTGACTGTAAGAACTAATTCACCCCTCCACTTT. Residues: CASSLVLVTVRTNSPLHF. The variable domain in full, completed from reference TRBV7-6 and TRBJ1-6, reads GAGVSQSPRYKVTKRGQDVALRCDPISGHVSLYWYRQALGQGPEFLTYFNYEAQQDKSGLPNDRFSAERPEGSISTLTIQRTEQRDSAMYRCASSLVLVTVRTNSPLHFGNGTRLTVT.

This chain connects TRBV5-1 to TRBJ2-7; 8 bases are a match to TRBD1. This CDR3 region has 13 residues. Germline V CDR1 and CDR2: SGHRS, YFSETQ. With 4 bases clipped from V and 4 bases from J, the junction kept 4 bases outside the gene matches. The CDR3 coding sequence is TGCGCCAGCAGCACGGACAGGGTGTACGAGCAGTACTTC. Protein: CASSTDRVYEQYF.

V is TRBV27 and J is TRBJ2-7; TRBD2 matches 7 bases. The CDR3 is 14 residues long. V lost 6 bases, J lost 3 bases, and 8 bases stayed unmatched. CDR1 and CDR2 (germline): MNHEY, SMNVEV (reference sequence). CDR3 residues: CASRTRGGDYEQYF. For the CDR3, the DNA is TGTGCCAGCAGAACGAGGGGAGGGGACTACGAGCAGTACTTC.

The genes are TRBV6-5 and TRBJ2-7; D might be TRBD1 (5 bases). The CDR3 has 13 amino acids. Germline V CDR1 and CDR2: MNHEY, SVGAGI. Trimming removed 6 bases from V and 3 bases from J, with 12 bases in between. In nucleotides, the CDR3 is TGTGCCAGCAGCCTCGACAGATACTACGAGCAGTACTTC. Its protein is CASSLDRYYEQYF.

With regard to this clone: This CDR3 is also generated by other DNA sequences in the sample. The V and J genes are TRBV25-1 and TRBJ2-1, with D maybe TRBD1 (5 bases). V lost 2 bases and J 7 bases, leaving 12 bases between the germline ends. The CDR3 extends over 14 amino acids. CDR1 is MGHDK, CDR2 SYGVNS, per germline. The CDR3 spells CASSEIRHRNEQFF. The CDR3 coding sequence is TGTGCCAGCAGTGAAATCCGCCACAGGAATGAGCAGTTCTTC.

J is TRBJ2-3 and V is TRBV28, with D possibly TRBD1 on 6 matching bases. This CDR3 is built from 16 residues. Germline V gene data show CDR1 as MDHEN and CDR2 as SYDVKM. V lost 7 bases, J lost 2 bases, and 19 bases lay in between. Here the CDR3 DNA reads TGTGCCAGCAATACCCTCCACTGGGACACCACAGATACGCAGTATTTT. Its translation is CASNTLHWDTTDTQYF.

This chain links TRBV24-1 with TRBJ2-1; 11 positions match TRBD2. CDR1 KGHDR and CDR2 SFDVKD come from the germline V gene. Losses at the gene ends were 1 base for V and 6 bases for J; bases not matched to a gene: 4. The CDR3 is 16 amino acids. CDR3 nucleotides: TGTGCCACCAGTGATTTTTCTAGCGGGGGGTCCAATGAGCAGTTCTTC. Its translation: CATSDFSSGGSNEQFF.

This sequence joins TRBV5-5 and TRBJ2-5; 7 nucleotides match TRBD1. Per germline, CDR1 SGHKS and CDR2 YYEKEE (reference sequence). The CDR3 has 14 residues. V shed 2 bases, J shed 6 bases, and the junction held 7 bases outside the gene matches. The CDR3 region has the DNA TGTGCCAGCAGCTTAACGACAGGGTACCAGACCCAGTACTTC. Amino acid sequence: CASSLTTGYQTQYF.

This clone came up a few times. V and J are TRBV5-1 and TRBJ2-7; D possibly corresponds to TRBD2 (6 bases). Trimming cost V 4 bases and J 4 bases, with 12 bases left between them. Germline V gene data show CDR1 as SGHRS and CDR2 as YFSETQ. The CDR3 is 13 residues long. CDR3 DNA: TGCGCCAGCAGCGGGGGACTGATTTACGAGCAGTACTTC. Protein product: CASSGGLIYEQYF.

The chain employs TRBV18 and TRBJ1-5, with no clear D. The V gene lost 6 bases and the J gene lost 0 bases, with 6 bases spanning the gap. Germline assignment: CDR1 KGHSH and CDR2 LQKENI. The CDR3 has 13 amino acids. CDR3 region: CASSPNSNQPQHF. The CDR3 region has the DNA TGTGCCAGCTCCCCCAATAGCAATCAGCCCCAGCATTTT.

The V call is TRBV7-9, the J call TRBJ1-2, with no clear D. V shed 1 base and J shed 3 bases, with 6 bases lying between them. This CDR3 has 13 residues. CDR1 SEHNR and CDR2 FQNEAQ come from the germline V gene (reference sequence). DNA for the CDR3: TGTGCCAGCAGCTTAGGGGCAGACTATGGCTACACCTTC. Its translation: CASSLGADYGYTF.

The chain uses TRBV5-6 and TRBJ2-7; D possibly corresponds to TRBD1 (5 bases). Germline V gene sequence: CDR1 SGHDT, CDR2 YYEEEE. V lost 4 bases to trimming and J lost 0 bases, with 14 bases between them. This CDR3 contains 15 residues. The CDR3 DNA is TGTGCCAGCAGCCCCGGCGCAGGGAACTCCTACGAGCAGTACTTC. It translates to CASSPGAGNSYEQYF.

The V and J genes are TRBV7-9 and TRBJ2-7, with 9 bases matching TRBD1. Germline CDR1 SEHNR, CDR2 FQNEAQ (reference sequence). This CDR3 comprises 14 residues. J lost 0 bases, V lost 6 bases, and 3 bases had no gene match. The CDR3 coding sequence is TGTGCCAGCAGACGACAGGGGGACTCCTACGAGCAGTACTTC. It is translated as CASRRQGDSYEQYF.

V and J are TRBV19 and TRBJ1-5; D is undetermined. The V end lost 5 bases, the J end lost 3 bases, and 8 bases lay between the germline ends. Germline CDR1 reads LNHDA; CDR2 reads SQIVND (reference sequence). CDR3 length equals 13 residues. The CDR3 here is CASSGLNNQPQHF. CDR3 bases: TGTGCCAGTAGTGGCCTCAACAATCAGCCCCAGCATTTT.

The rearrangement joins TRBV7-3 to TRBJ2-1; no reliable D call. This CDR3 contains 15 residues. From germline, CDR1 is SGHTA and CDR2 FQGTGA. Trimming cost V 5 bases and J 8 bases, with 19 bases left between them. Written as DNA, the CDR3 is TGTGCCAGCAGCCCTCGACATCTACCCTCCCATGAGCAGTTCTTC. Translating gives CASSPRHLPSHEQFF.

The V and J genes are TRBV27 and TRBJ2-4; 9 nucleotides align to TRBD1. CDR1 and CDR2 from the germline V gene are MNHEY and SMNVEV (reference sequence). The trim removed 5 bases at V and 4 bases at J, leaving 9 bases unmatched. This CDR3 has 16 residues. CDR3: CASSQDLGQGKNIQYF. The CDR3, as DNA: TGTGCCAGCAGTCAAGACCTCGGACAGGGGAAAAACATTCAGTACTTC.

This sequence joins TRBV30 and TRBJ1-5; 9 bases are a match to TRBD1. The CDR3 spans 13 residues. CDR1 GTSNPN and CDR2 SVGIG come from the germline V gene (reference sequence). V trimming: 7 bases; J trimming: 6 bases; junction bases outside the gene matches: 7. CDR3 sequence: CASTGGSGQPQHF. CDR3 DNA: TGTGCCTCTACAGGGGGCTCCGGTCAGCCCCAGCATTTT.

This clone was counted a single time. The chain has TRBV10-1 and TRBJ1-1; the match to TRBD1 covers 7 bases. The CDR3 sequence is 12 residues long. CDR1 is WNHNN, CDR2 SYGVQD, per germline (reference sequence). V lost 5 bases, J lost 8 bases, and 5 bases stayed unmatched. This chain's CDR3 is CASSKDRREAFF. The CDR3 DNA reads TGCGCCAGCAGTAAGGACAGGCGAGAAGCTTTCTTT.

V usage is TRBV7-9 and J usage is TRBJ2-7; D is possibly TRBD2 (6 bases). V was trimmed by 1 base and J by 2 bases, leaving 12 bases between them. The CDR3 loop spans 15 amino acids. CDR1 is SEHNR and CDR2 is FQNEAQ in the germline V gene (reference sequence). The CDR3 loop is CASSLGGMSTYEQYF. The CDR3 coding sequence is TGTGCCAGCAGCTTAGGCGGGATGAGTACCTACGAGCAGTACTTC.

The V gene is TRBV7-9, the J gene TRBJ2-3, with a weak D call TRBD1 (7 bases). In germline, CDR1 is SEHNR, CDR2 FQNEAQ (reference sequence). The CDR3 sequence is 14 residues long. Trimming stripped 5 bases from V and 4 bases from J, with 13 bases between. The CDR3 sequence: CASSQGGSADTQYF. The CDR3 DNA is TGTGCCAGCAGCCAGGGGGGCAGCGCAGATACGCAGTATTTT.

The CDR3, as DNA: TGTGCCAGTAGTATTGAGGGAGCTGAAAAACTGTTTTTT. It codes for CASSIEGAEKLFF. The chain is built from TRBV19 and TRBJ1-4; D gene unclear. The CDR3 totals 13 residues. Trimming stripped 3 bases from V and 7 bases from J, with 9 bases between. Germline assignment: CDR1 LNHDA and CDR2 SQIVND (reference sequence).

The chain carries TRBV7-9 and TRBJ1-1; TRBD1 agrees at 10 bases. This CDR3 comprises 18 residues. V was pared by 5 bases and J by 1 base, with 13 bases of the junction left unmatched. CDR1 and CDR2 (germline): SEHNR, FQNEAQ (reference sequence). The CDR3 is CASSRIRDRGRENTEAFF. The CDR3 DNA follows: TGTGCCAGCAGCCGAATCCGGGACAGGGGAAGGGAGAACACTGAAGCTTTCTTT.

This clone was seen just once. CDR3: CASSRSGSKSNEQFF. As DNA, the CDR3 is TGTGCCAGCAGCCGCAGCGGGAGTAAATCCAATGAGCAGTTCTTC. The rearrangement uses TRBV5-4 and TRBJ2-1; 8 positions agree with TRBD2. The trim removed 4 bases at V and 6 bases at J, leaving 9 bases unmatched. The CDR3 sequence is 15 residues long. Germline V gives CDR1 SGHNT, CDR2 YYREEE (reference sequence).

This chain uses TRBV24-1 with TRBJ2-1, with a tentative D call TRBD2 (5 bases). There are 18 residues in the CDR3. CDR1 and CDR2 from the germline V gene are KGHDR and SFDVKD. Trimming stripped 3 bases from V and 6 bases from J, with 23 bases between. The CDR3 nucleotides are TGTGCCACCAGTGATGCCCTGGCTAGCTTCAACGAGGTCAATGAGCAGTTCTTC. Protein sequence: CATSDALASFNEVNEQFF.

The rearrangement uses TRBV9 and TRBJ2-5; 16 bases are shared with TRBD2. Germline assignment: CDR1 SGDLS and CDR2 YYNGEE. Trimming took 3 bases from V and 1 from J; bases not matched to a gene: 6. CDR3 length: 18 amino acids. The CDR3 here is CASSGGTSGRGPQETQYF. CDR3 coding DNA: TGTGCCAGCAGCGGAGGGACTAGCGGGAGGGGTCCCCAAGAGACCCAGTACTTC.

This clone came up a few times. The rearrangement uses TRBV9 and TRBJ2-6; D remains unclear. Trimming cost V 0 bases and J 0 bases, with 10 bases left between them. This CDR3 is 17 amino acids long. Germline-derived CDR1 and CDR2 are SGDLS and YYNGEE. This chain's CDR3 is CASSVVWQPSGANVLTF. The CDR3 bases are TGTGCCAGCAGCGTAGTCTGGCAACCCTCTGGGGCCAACGTCCTGACTTTC.

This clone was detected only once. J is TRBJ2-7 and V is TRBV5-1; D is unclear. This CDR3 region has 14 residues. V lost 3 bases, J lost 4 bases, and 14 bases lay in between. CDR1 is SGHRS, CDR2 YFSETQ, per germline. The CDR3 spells CASSSVTGSYEQYF. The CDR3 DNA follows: TGCGCCAGCAGCTCGGTAACGGGTTCATACGAGCAGTACTTC.

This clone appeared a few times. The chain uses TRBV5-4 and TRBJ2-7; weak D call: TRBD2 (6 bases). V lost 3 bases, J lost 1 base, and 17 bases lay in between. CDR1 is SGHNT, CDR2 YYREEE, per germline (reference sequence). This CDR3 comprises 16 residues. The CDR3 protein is CASSSPGSGISYEQYF. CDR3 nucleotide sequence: TGTGCCAGCAGCTCCCCGGGTAGCGGTATATCCTACGAGCAGTACTTC.

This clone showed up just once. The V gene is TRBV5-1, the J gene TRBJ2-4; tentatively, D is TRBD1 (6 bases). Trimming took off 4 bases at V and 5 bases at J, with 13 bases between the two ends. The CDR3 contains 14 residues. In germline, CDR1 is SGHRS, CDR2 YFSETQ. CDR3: CASSITGPENIQYF. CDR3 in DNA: TGCGCCAGCAGCATTACAGGGCCCGAAAACATTCAGTACTTC. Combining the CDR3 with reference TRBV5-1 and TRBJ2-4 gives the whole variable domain KAGVTQTPRYLIKTRGQQVTLSCSPISGHRSVSWYQQTPGQGLQFLFEYFSETQRNKGNFPGRFSGRQFSNSRSEMNVSTLELGDSALYLCASSITGPENIQYFGAGTRLSVL.

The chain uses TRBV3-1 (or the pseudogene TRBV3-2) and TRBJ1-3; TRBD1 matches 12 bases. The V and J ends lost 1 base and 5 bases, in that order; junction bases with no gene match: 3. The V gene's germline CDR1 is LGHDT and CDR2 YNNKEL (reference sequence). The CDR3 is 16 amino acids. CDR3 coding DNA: TGTGCCAGCAGCCAAGGAGGGACAGGGGGCCGAAACACCATATATTTT. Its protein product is CASSQGGTGGRNTIYF.

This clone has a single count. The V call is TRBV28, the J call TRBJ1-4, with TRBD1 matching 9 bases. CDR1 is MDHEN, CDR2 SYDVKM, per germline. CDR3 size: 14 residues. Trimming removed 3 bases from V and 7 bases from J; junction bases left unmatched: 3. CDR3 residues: CASSFRDRVEKLFF. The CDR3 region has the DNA TGTGCCAGCAGTTTCCGGGACAGGGTTGAAAAACTGTTTTTT. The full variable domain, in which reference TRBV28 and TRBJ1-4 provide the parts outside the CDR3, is DVKVTQSSRYLVKRTGEKVFLECVQDMDHENMFWYRQDPGLGLRLIYFSYDVKMKEKGDIPEGYSVSREKKERFSLILESASTNQTSMYLCASSFRDRVEKLFFGSGTQLSVL.